The 16 T cell receptor beta chains below come from one sample, sequenced in a study of T-cell reconstitution after alpha-beta-depleted transplantation in children. It was with unique molecular identifiers that the TCRbeta library was prepared. TCRdb fed the PCR reads into MiXCR, producing one record per CDR3 protein. The sample yields fewer than 150,000 distinct CDR3 sequences, 23% seen once. The sequencing used PBMCs, mostly from graft donor cells, collected 180 days after TCRalphabeta/CD19-depleted stem cell transplant. The source is a male patient between 2 and 10 years old who had a stem cell transplant for chronic granulomatous disease, so the T cells may come from the graft donor.

V and J are TRBV5-1 and TRBJ2-1, with D possibly being TRBD2 (5 bases). The CDR3 length is 14 residues. V was pared by 4 bases and J by 9 bases, with 17 bases between. Germline V gene sequence: CDR1 SGHRS, CDR2 YFSETQ. CDR3 coding DNA: TGCGCCAGCAGCCCAGAATGGAGGTTCGCTGAGCAGTTCTTC. The encoded protein is CASSPEWRFAEQFF.

The chain uses TRBV20-1 and TRBJ2-1, with D uncertain. Germline V CDR1 and CDR2: DFQATT, SNEGSKA (reference sequence). This CDR3 spans 13 amino acids. Deletions cut 6 bases from V and 0 bases from J, with 9 bases between. In nucleotides, the CDR3 is TGCAGTGCCCCCGGGCGCTCCTACAATGAGCAGTTCTTC. Translation gives CSAPGRSYNEQFF.

The chain combines TRBV4-2 with TRBJ2-7; tentatively, D is TRBD2 (5 bases). Germline V lookup: CDR1 LGHNA, CDR2 YNFKEQ. The CDR3 has 14 amino acids. The ends were cut back, 0 bases at V and 4 bases at J, with 10 bases in the middle. The DNA for the CDR3 is TGTGCCAGCAGCCAAGATGCTAGCCCGTACGAGCAGTACTTC. It is translated as CASSQDASPYEQYF.

There are a few counts of this clonotype. CDR3 protein: CSARRRELNQPQHF. As DNA, the CDR3 is TGCAGTGCCCGCCGCAGGGAACTCAATCAGCCCCAGCATTTT. This chain connects TRBV20-1 to TRBJ1-5, with D perhaps TRBD1 (5 bases). The germline V gene encodes CDR1 DFQATT and CDR2 SNEGSKA (reference sequence). V gave up 6 bases and J gave up 3 bases, with 15 bases separating them. The CDR3 is made up of 14 amino acids.

This clonotype was seen only a few times. The chain joins TRBV20-1 to TRBJ1-1; 7 bases fit TRBD1. V gave up 0 bases and J gave up 0 bases; unmatched junction bases: 10. Germline V gene lookup returns CDR1 DFQATT and CDR2 SNEGSKA (reference sequence). The length of the CDR3 is 17 residues. The CDR3 region has the DNA TGCAGTGCTAGAGATTTTGGGCAGGGGGGCATGAACACTGAAGCTTTCTTT. This codes for CSARDFGQGGMNTEAFF.

This clonotype was found once. The rearrangement joins TRBV5-1 to TRBJ1-1, with TRBD1 matching over 8 bases. This CDR3 is built from 16 residues. The V segment lost 2 bases and the J segment 3 bases; nucleotides outside the gene matches: 9. Germline V gene sequence: CDR1 SGHRS, CDR2 YFSETQ. The CDR3 reads CASSFGQGVVDTEAFF. DNA for the CDR3: TGCGCCAGCAGCTTCGGACAGGGTGTCGTTGACACTGAAGCTTTCTTT. Full variable domain (missing parts from reference TRBV5-1 and TRBJ1-1): KAGVTQTPRYLIKTRGQQVTLSCSPISGHRSVSWYQQTPGQGLQFLFEYFSETQRNKGNFPGRFSGRQFSNSRSEMNVSTLELGDSALYLCASSFGQGVVDTEAFFGQGTRLTVV.

This chain connects TRBV5-1 to TRBJ2-7, with 7 positions matching TRBD1. V was pared by 3 bases and J by 1 base, with 7 bases of the junction left unmatched. The CDR3 is 15 amino acids. Per germline, CDR1 SGHRS and CDR2 YFSETQ. DNA for the CDR3: TGCGCCAGCAGCTCCCACCCGGGACAGTCCTACGAGCAGTACTTC. Translating gives CASSSHPGQSYEQYF.

This clonotype was counted ten times or more. The chain joins TRBV12-3 or TRBV12-4 to TRBJ1-3, with TRBD1 matching over 10 bases. The CDR3 covers 16 residues. With V trimmed by 10 bases and J by 4 bases, 13 bases remained unmatched. The CDR3 DNA sequence: TGTGCCACCACCGGGACAGGGGTCTTAAGGGGAAACACCATATATTTT. Its translation: CATTGTGVLRGNTIYF.

This clonotype was recorded at least ten times. The chain links TRBV12-3 or TRBV12-4 to TRBJ2-1; D may be TRBD2 (6 bases). With 6 bases removed from V and 0 bases from J, the gap between germline ends came to 12 bases. The CDR3 has 15 amino acids. The CDR3 sequence is CASSHGGSSYNEQFF. The CDR3 coding sequence is TGTGCCAGCAGCCACGGGGGAAGCTCCTACAATGAGCAGTTCTTC.

This clonotype was found many times. This chain joins TRBV20-1 and TRBJ2-1, with 8 bases identical to TRBD1. The CDR3 loop spans 15 amino acids. With V trimmed by 6 bases and J by 4 bases, 11 bases remained unmatched. The germline CDR1 and CDR2 sequences are DFQATT and SNEGSKA (reference sequence). In DNA, the CDR3 is TGCAGTGCCAAATTCCCGGGACAGGTGTACAATGAGCAGTTCTTC. Translating it yields CSAKFPGQVYNEQFF.

In this sample, this clonotype turned up many times. The chain joins TRBV29-1 to TRBJ2-1, with TRBD1 matching 8 bases. The CDR3 is 14 residues long. V was pared by 1 base and J by 8 bases, with 7 bases of the junction left unmatched. CDR1 is SQVTM and CDR2 is ANQGSEA in the germline V gene. In DNA, the CDR3 is TGCAGCGTTGAAGGGGAGACAGGGGTGGATGAGCAGTTCTTC. Translated: CSVEGETGVDEQFF.

This clonotype was counted at least ten times. The rearrangement joins TRBV20-1 to TRBJ1-5; D remains ambiguous. V was cut by 3 bases and J by 4 bases, with 10 bases left in between. Germline-derived CDR1 and CDR2 are DFQATT and SNEGSKA (reference sequence). The CDR3 contains 13 residues. CDR3 protein: CSASPQTNQPQHF. The DNA of the CDR3 is TGCAGTGCTAGCCCTCAAACAAATCAGCCCCAGCATTTT.

This clonotype was counted many times. This rearrangement joins TRBV20-1 to TRBJ2-7; 7 positions agree with TRBD1. The CDR3 is 14 residues long. V was clipped by 6 bases and J by 3 bases; unmatched bases: 11. Germline-derived CDR1 and CDR2 are DFQATT and SNEGSKA (reference sequence). CDR3 bases: TGCAGTGCGGGTAAGACAGGGAAGTTCTACGAGCAGTACTTC. Protein product: CSAGKTGKFYEQYF.

This clonotype occurred many times. The chain uses TRBV20-1 and TRBJ2-7; D might be TRBD1 or TRBD2, each matching 5 bases. V was clipped by 6 bases and J by 6 bases, with 18 bases between them. The CDR3 loop spans 13 amino acids. CDR1 and CDR2 from the germline V gene are DFQATT and SNEGSKA (reference sequence). The CDR3 spells CSAYPGTLGEQYF. In DNA form, the CDR3 reads TGCAGTGCGTACCCCGGGACCCTAGGCGAGCAGTACTTC.

The chain is built from TRBV21-1 and TRBJ2-7; TRBD1, the table's D call, was not compared with the DNA. TRBV21-1 is reported as a pseudogene. The CDR3 consists of 15 residues. CDR3 DNA: TGTGCCAGCAGCAAAGGCGGGACGGGGGGTTACGAGCAGTACTTC. It translates to CASSKGGTGGYEQYF.

The chain combines TRBV27 with TRBJ1-2; D is uncertain. The CDR3 consists of 13 residues. Per the germline V gene, CDR1 is MNHEY and CDR2 is SMNVEV (reference sequence). Trimming took 6 bases from V and 7 from J, leaving 15 bases between them. The chain's CDR3 is CASSLYGMGGYTF. CDR3 bases: TGTGCCAGCAGCCTCTACGGGATGGGTGGCTACACCTTC.